Listed here is a single TCR beta chain. Stated time point: newly diagnosed GD, antithyroid drugs for less than 3 months. The authors made the TCR library using RNA they extracted from PBMCs. These data are taken from a study of regulatory T cells in long-lasting Graves disease. Overall study context: Antithyroid drug use was under 3 months in newly diagnosed Graves' patients.

Arm-PCR of CDR3 regions with iRepertoire HTBI primers generated TCR beta libraries. In the authors' workflow: 62 TRBV and 14 TRBJ segments were identified across samples. TCRdb redid the calling of the multiplex PCR reads with MiXCR, one entry per CDR3 protein. TCRdb, not the authors, supplied the V and J calls. The table has a few hundred thousand distinct CDR3 sequences, 15% seen once. This sample was shared with a second study, whose subject was T cells in Graves' hyperthyroidism and ophthalmopathy. That paper notes: Used for diagnoses were clinical symptoms, serum thyroxine and TRAb, thyroid ultrasound and orbital computed tomography. With the HTBI primer set, the TCR CDR3 went through a first round of RT-PCR.

The sequences come from peripheral blood mononuclear cells (PBMCs), collected at new diagnosis, from a patient treated with antithyroid drugs. The sequence derives from a woman in her thirties or forties with Graves disease.

The CDR3 here is CASSQMGGVPDEQYF. The CDR3 region has the DNA TGTGCCAGCAGCCAGATGGGTGGGGTCCCCGACGAGCAGTACTTC. V gene TRBV4-2 combines with J gene TRBJ2-7, with D unresolved. Germline CDR1 reads LGHNA; CDR2 reads YNFKEQ. This CDR3 contains 15 residues. V lost 3 bases, J lost 5 bases, and 17 bases lay in between.